This TCR beta chain was recorded in a study of cytomegalovirus exposure and HLA in healthy donors. Vbeta (60) and Jbeta (13) primers were used in the PCR. Here immunoSEQ multiplex PCR was the method, and the copy in TCRdb shows in-frame clones only, minus some. This table holds 150,000 to 170,000 clones, around 74% found once. Germline V lookup: CDR1 MDHEN, CDR2 SYDVKM. The CDR3 has 16 amino acids. Trimming took 4 bases from V and 4 from J, leaving 19 bases between them. The chain employs TRBV28 and TRBJ1-2; D unclear. Sample: PBMCs. The clonotype was recovered from a man younger than 35 in good health and CMV-seronegative. CDR3: CASSSDTETNSYGYTF. DNA for the CDR3: TGTGCCAGCAGTTCCGATACCGAGACAAACTCCTATGGCTACACCTTC.